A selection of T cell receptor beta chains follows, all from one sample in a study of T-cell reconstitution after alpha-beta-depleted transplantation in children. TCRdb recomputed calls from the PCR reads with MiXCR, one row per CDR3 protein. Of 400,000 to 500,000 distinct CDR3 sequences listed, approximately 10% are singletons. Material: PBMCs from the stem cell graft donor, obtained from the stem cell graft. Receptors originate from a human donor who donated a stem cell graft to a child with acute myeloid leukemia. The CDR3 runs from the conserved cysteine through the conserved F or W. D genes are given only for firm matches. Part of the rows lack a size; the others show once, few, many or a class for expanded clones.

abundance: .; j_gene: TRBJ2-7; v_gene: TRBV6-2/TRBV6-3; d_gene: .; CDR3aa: CAGRTDYYEQYF; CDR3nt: TGTGCCGGCAGGACCGACTACTACGAGCAGTACTTC
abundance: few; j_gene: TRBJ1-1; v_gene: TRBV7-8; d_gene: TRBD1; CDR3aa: CASSPSRTGTGVSEAFF; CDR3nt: TGTGCCAGCAGCCCATCCAGGACCGGGACAGGGGTTTCTGAAGCTTTCTTT
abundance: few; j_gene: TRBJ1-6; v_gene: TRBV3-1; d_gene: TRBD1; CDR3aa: CASSQGQGWNSPLHF; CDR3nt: TGTGCCAGCAGCCAAGGACAGGGCTGGAATTCACCCCTCCACTTT
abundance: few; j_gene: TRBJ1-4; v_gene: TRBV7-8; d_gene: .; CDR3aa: CASSLAFGGLTTNEKLFF; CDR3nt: TGTGCCAGCAGCTTAGCTTTCGGAGGGCTGACAACTAATGAAAAACTGTTTTTT
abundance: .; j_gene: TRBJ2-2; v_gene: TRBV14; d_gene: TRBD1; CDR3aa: CASSQGQGKSGELFF; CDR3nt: TGTGCCAGCAGCCAAGGACAGGGGAAGAGTGGGGAGCTGTTTTTT
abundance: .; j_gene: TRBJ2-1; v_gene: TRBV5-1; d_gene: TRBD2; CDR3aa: CASTPSSGPSYNEQFF; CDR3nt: TGCGCCAGCACCCCGTCTAGCGGACCATCCTACAATGAGCAGTTCTTC
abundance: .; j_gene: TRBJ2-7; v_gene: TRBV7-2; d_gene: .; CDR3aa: CASSLGWAGPGYEQYF; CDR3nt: TGTGCCAGCAGCTTAGGGTGGGCGGGACCGGGGTACGAGCAGTACTTC
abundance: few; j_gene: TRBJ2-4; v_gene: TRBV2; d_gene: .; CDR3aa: CASRVGTIKNIQYF; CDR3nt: TGTGCCAGCAGGGTCGGGACAATCAAAAACATTCAGTACTTC
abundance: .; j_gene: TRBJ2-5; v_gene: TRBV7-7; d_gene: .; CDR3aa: CASSLYSGSQETQYF; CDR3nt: TGTGCTAGCAGTCTTTATAGCGGTTCTCAAGAGACCCAGTACTTC
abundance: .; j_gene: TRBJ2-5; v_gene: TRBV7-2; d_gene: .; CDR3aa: CASSPGDIRETQYF; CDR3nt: TGTGCCAGCAGCCCGGGGGACATAAGGGAGACCCAGTACTTC
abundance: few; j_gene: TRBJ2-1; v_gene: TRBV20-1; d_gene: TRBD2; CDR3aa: CSARLAGGRSNEQFF; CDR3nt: TGCAGTGCTAGACTAGCGGGAGGGCGCAGCAATGAGCAGTTCTTC
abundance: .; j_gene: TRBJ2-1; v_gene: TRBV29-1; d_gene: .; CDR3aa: CSVPSYGGFEQFF; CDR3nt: TGCAGCGTTCCTAGTTATGGCGGCTTTGAGCAGTTCTTC
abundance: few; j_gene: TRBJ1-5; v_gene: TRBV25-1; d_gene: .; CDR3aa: CASSESFRGQPQHF; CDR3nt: TGTGCCAGCAGTGAATCTTTTCGAGGTCAGCCCCAGCATTTT
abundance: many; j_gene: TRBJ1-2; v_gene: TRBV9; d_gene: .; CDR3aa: CASSSSDYGYTF; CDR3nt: TGTGCCAGCAGCAGTTCCGATTATGGCTACACCTTC
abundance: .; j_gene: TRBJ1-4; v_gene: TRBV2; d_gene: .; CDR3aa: CASSAGYNEKLFF; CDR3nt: TGTGCCAGCAGTGCTGGGTATAATGAAAAACTGTTTTTT
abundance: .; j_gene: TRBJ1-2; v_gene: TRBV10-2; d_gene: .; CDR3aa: CASTERSGIGYGCTF; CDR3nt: TGCGCCAGCACCGAGAGGTCAGGCATAGGATATGGCTGCACCTTC
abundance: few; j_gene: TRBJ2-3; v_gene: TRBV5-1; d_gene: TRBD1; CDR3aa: CASSLAAGGLDTQYF; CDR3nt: TGCGCCAGCAGCTTGGCCGCAGGGGGCTTGGATACGCAGTATTTT
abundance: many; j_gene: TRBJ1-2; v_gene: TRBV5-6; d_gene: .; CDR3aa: CASSLNGGPGYGYTF; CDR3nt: TGTGCCAGCAGCTTGAACGGGGGGCCGGGCTATGGCTACACCTTC
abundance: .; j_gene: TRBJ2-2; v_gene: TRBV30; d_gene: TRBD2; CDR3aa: CAWRSTSGRSGAGELFF; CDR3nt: TGTGCCTGGAGATCGACTAGCGGGAGATCGGGGGCCGGGGAGCTGTTTTTT
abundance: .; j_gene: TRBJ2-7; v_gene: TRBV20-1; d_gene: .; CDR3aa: CSADETRSHEQYF; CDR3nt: TGCAGTGCCGACGAGACTAGATCCCACGAGCAGTACTTC